Presented here are 8 T cell receptor beta chains from one specimen sequenced in a study of blood T cell repertoires in COVID-19. Assay: immunoSEQ multiplex PCR; the TCRdb copy retains only in-frame clones and omits some. This sample has under 300,000 clones, with 84% found just once. The sequencing input was peripheral blood. The receptors were gathered from a man aged 40-50 years who had recovered from COVID-19.

This clone was observed a few times. V usage is TRBV4-3 and J usage is TRBJ2-1; 7 bases map to TRBD2. CDR1 is LGHNA, CDR2 YSLEER, per germline. Trimming took 0 bases from V and 1 from J; bases not matched to a gene: 6. CDR3 length: 17 residues. CDR3: CASSQEPTGGSYNEQFF. The CDR3 DNA reads TGCGCCAGCAGCCAAGAACCCACCGGGGGGTCCTACAATGAGCAGTTCTTC.

The chain links TRBV25-1 to TRBJ1-4; tentatively, D is TRBD1 (6 bases). This CDR3 region has 16 residues. The germline V and J ends were trimmed by 3 bases and 8 bases, with 19 bases remaining between them. Per the germline V gene, CDR1 is MGHDK and CDR2 is SYGVNS. The CDR3 loop is CASSDSRWRGGEKLFF. CDR3 in DNA: TGTGCCAGCAGTGATTCACGGTGGAGGGGGGGGGAAAAACTGTTTTTT.

The chain joins TRBV19 to TRBJ1-1, with TRBD1 as a possible D gene (6 bases). Trimming took off 6 bases at V and 7 bases at J, with 21 bases between the two ends. Germline V gene lookup returns CDR1 LNHDA and CDR2 SQIVND (reference sequence). CDR3 size: 15 residues. The CDR3, as DNA: TGTGCCAGTAGACCAGGGGCTCGAGGGCGAGATGAAGCTTTCTTT. Translating it yields CASRPGARGRDEAFF.

This clone was seen a handful of times. The rearrangement joins TRBV7-2 to TRBJ1-1; TRBD1 is a possible D gene (5 bases). The CDR3 is 14 amino acids. V was pared by 6 bases and J by 3 bases, with 14 bases between. Germline values: CDR1 SGHTA, CDR2 FQGNSA. CDR3 region: CASRGGGRDTEAFF. The DNA of the CDR3 is TGTGCCAGCAGGGGGGGAGGTAGAGACACTGAAGCTTTCTTT.

This clone showed up just a few times. The J gene is TRBJ2-2, the V gene TRBV7-8, with TRBD2 matching 8 bases. CDR1 SGHVS and CDR2 FQNEAQ come from the germline V gene. CDR3 length: 15 residues. The junction had 9 bases not matched to a gene; V was cut back by 6 bases and J by 6 bases. CDR3 nucleotide sequence: TGTGCCAGCAGTCTAGGGACTAGTCGCCCCGGGGAGCTGTTTTTT. It encodes CASSLGTSRPGELFF.

The chain uses TRBV4-2 and TRBJ2-1; 8 nucleotides line up with TRBD1. V was pared by 2 bases and J by 5 bases, with 11 bases of the junction left unmatched. Germline V gives CDR1 LGHNA, CDR2 YNFKEQ. The CDR3 is 17 residues long. CDR3 loop: CASSQLWGDRRNNEQFF. The CDR3 coding sequence is TGTGCCAGCAGCCAACTATGGGGGGACAGGAGAAACAATGAGCAGTTCTTC.

J is TRBJ2-3 and V is TRBV4-2; 8 positions agree with TRBD2. The germline gives CDR1 LGHNA, CDR2 YNFKEQ. V lost 0 bases and J lost 1; bases outside the gene matches: 3. The CDR3 totals 16 residues. The DNA of the CDR3 is TGTGCCAGCAGCCAAGACACAGCGGGGGGCACAGATACGCAGTATTTT. Protein sequence: CASSQDTAGGTDTQYF.

The genes are TRBV6-5 and TRBJ2-7; 9 bases match TRBD2. This CDR3 has 15 residues. The V gene end was trimmed by 6 bases and the J gene end by 0 bases; junction bases not matched to a gene: 6. The V gene's germline CDR1 is MNHEY and CDR2 SVGAGI. CDR3 protein: CASSRASGISYEQYF. The CDR3 DNA sequence: TGTGCCAGCAGCCGGGCTAGCGGGATCTCCTACGAGCAGTACTTC.